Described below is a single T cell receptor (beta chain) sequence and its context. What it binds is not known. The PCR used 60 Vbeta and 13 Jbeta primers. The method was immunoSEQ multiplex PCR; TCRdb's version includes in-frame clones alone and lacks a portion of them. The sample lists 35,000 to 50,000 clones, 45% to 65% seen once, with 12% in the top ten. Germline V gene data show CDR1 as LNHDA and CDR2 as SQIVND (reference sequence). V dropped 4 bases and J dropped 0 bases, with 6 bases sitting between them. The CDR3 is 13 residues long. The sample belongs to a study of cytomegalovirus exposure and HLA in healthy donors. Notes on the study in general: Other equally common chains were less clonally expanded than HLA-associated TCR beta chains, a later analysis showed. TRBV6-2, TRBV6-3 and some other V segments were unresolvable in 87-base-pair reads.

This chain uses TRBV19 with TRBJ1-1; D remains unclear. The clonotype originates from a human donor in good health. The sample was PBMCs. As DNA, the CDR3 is TGTGCCAGTAGTACGACATTGAACACTGAAGCTTTCTTT. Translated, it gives CASSTTLNTEAFF.